This passage covers 32 T cell receptor beta chains from one sample sequenced in a study of shared clonotypes between healthy human individuals. The assay was immunoSEQ multiplex PCR, and TCRdb's table has in-frame clones only and misses some. The sample contains some 2,500,000 clones, roughly 90% of which appear only once. The source material was naive CD4+ T cells from PBMCs. Described subset: CD45RA+ positively selected. The origin of the receptors is a man between 18 and 35 years old in good health. Some clones in this sample may be carry-over from other donors' samples.

The CDR3, as DNA: TGCGCCAGCAGCGACTCCGGGACCCGAGGGACTGAAGCTTTCTTT. Its translation: CASSDSGTRGTEAFF. V is TRBV5-1 and J is TRBJ1-1, with a weak D call TRBD1 (5 bases). Germline V gene data show CDR1 as SGHRS and CDR2 as YFSETQ. Trimming took 4 bases from V and 5 from J, leaving 18 bases between them. CDR3 size: 15 residues.

The chain joins TRBV6-1 to TRBJ1-4; D ambiguous. Germline V CDR1 and CDR2: MNHNS, SASEGT. V lost 4 bases, J lost 10 bases, and 16 bases lay in between. The CDR3 contains 14 residues. The CDR3 DNA reads TGTGCCAGCAGTGGCCCCAGCGACTCCGGAAAACTGTTTTTT. Translating gives CASSGPSDSGKLFF.

This clone was observed a handful of times. The V gene is TRBV7-2, the J gene TRBJ1-4, with D unresolved. Looked up from germline, CDR1 is SGHTA and CDR2 is FQGNSA. V was clipped by 2 bases and J by 12 bases, with 10 bases between them. There are 12 residues in the CDR3. CDR3 sequence: CASSLRNRELFF. CDR3 nucleotides: TGTGCCAGCAGCTTAAGGAATCGCGAACTGTTTTTT.

As for this clone: One end of the junction varies from germline; a read error may be responsible. The rearrangement uses TRBV5-1 and TRBJ2-7, with 12 bases identical to TRBD2. The CDR3 is 16 amino acids. Per the germline V gene, CDR1 is SGHRS and CDR2 is YFSETQ. The CDR3 DNA reads TGCGCCAGCAGCTACCTAGCGGGAGGGCCCTCCCACGAGCAGTACTTC. As protein: CASSYLAGGPSHEQYF. The full variable domain, in which reference TRBV5-1 and TRBJ2-7 provide the parts outside the CDR3, is KAGVTQTPRYLIKTRGQQVTLSCSPISGHRSVSWYQQTPGQGLQFLFEYFSETQRNKGNFPGRFSGRQFSNSRSEMNVSTLELGDSALYLCASSYLAGGPSHEQYFGPGTRLTVT.

This rearrangement joins TRBV11-2 to TRBJ1-5, with D maybe TRBD1 (5 bases). V was shortened by 2 bases and J by 6 bases, with 5 bases between the two germline ends. CDR3 length equals 12 residues. Germline CDR1 is SGHAT and CDR2 is FQNNGV. The DNA for the CDR3 is TGTGCCAGCAGCTTACAGGGTCAGCCCCAGCATTTT. Its protein is CASSLQGQPQHF.

The genes are TRBV6-6 and TRBJ2-5; 9 bases are shared with TRBD1. The J call is uncertain, as TRBJ2-7 better fits the DNA end. The CDR3 is 13 amino acids. The germline CDR1 and CDR2 sequences are MNHNY and SVGAGI (reference sequence). The CDR3, as DNA: TGTGCCAGCAACAGGGACAGGGTAGGCGAGCAGTACTTC. Its protein product is CASNRDRVGEQYF.

The chain couples TRBV5-4 to TRBJ2-7, with 10 bases lining up with TRBD1. Losses at the gene ends were 5 bases for V and 7 bases for J; bases not matched to a gene: 6. The CDR3 totals 13 residues. Germline V gene data show CDR1 as SGHNT and CDR2 as YYREEE (reference sequence). CDR3 amino acids: CASRGQGRNEQYF. The DNA of the CDR3 is TGTGCCAGCAGGGGACAGGGGAGGAATGAGCAGTACTTC. The full variable domain, its missing parts supplied by reference TRBV5-4 and TRBJ2-7, is ETGVTQSPTHLIKTRGQQVTLRCSSQSGHNTVSWYQQALGQGPQFIFQYYREEENGRGNFPPRFSGLQFPNYSSELNVNALELDDSALYLCASRGQGRNEQYFGPGTRLTVT.

The V call is TRBV5-4, the J call TRBJ2-2; 12 bases agree with TRBD1. J was trimmed by 7 bases and V by 4 bases; bases with no gene match: 11. Germline V gene sequence: CDR1 SGHNT, CDR2 YYREEE (reference sequence). CDR3 size: 17 residues. The CDR3 loop reads CASSVRDRGLYGGELFF. In DNA, the CDR3 is TGTGCCAGCAGCGTCCGGGACAGGGGGCTTTATGGCGGGGAGCTGTTTTTT.

J is TRBJ2-1 and V is TRBV2; D gene uncertain. Trimming pared 9 bases from V and 4 bases from J, leaving 10 bases between. Germline loops: CDR1 SNHLY, CDR2 FYNNEI. The CDR3 extends over 12 amino acids. CDR3 bases: TGTGCCAGTAACACACCTTACAATGAGCAGTTCTTC. Its translation is CASNTPYNEQFF.

This clone was seen a single time. The gene calls are TRBV6-1 and TRBJ1-1; D uncertain. Germline-derived CDR1 and CDR2 are MNHNS and SASEGT. V shed 8 bases and J shed 1 base, with 11 bases lying between them. CDR3 size: 13 residues. The CDR3 is CASLSRSNTEAFF. The CDR3 region has the DNA TGTGCCAGCCTGAGCCGATCGAACACTGAAGCTTTCTTT.

The V call is TRBV19, the J call TRBJ1-2; weak D call: TRBD1 (5 bases). The CDR3 contains 14 residues. CDR1 is LNHDA, CDR2 SQIVND, per germline (reference sequence). Trimming stripped 5 bases from V and 10 bases from J, with 20 bases between. The DNA of the CDR3 is TGTGCCAGTAGTCCACAGGATTCTCCCCCCCACTACACCTTC. This sequence encodes CASSPQDSPPHYTF.

This clone was detected once. The chain recombines TRBV5-8 with TRBJ2-5; 8 bases line up with TRBD1. Germline-derived CDR1 and CDR2 are SGHTS and YDEGEE. Trimming cost V 5 bases and J 4 bases; bases outside gene matches: 16. This CDR3 is built from 17 residues. CDR3 in amino acids: CASSSPPAGGWRETQYF. The CDR3, as DNA: TGTGCCAGCAGTTCCCCTCCTGCAGGGGGCTGGAGAGAGACCCAGTACTTC.

V and J are TRBV9 and TRBJ2-5; 11 bases are shared with TRBD1. The CDR3 runs to 14 residues. V dropped 4 bases and J dropped 4; count of bases not matched to a gene: 3. In germline, CDR1 is SGDLS, CDR2 YYNGEE. DNA for the CDR3: TGTGCCAGCAGCTCTGGGACAGGGGGAGAGACCCAGTACTTC. As protein: CASSSGTGGETQYF.

J is TRBJ2-5 and V is TRBV29-1; no clear D. The CDR3 contains 10 residues. The germline V gene has CDR1 SQVTM and CDR2 ANQGSEA. Trimming pared 7 bases from V and 4 bases from J, leaving 7 bases between. The CDR3 region is CSGALETQYF. Written as DNA, the CDR3 is TGCAGCGGGGCCCTAGAGACCCAGTACTTC. Filled out from reference TRBV29-1 and TRBJ2-5, the complete variable domain reads SAVISQKPSRDICQRGTSLTIQCQVDSQVTMMFWYRQQPGQSLTLIATANQGSEATYESGFVIDKFPISRPNLTFSTLTVSNMSPEDSSIYLCSGALETQYFGPGTRLLVL.

The rearrangement uses TRBV19 and TRBJ2-7; tentative D call: TRBD2 (7 bases). The CDR3 length is 16 residues. V was cut by 6 bases and J by 4 bases, with 22 bases left in between. Germline V gene lookup returns CDR1 LNHDA and CDR2 SQIVND (reference sequence). In nucleotides, the CDR3 is TGTGCCAGTAGCCTCGTAGGGGGGGTTAGGAGGTACGAGCAGTACTTC. This gives the protein CASSLVGGVRRYEQYF.

The rearrangement joins TRBV15 to TRBJ2-3; a weak D match, TRBD1 (5 bases). The ends were cut back, 2 bases at V and 2 bases at J, with 11 bases in the middle. CDR1 is LNHNV, CDR2 YYDKDF, per germline (reference sequence). CDR3 size: 15 residues. DNA for the CDR3: TGTGCCACCAGCAGAATGGGGCCTGCCACAGATACGCAGTATTTT. It is translated as CATSRMGPATDTQYF.

The gene calls are TRBV30 and TRBJ2-3; TRBD2 matches 11 bases. Per germline, CDR1 GTSNPN and CDR2 SVGIG (reference sequence). The CDR3 is 13 residues long. After removal of 1 base from V and 13 bases from J, the junction contained 7 bases not matched to a gene. The CDR3 spells CAWSGQTSGMEYF. In DNA, the CDR3 is TGTGCCTGGAGTGGGCAGACTAGCGGGATGGAGTATTTT.

The chain carries TRBV27 and TRBJ2-7; 7 nucleotides line up with TRBD2. With 1 base clipped from V and 2 bases from J, the junction kept 11 bases outside the gene matches. CDR1 and CDR2 (germline): MNHEY, SMNVEV (reference sequence). CDR3 length: 17 amino acids. The CDR3 is CASSLLARGGATYEQYF. For the CDR3, the DNA is TGTGCCAGCAGTTTATTAGCCCGGGGAGGGGCAACCTACGAGCAGTACTTC.

V gene TRBV13 combines with J gene TRBJ2-3; D gene uncertain. The CDR3 extends over 13 amino acids. V dropped 4 bases and J dropped 0 bases, with 5 bases sitting between them. Germline CDR1 reads PRHDT; CDR2 reads FYEKMQ (reference sequence). In nucleotides, the CDR3 is TGTGCCAGCAGCTCCCAAAGCACAGATACGCAGTATTTT. This codes for CASSSQSTDTQYF.

The V call is TRBV7-8, the J call TRBJ2-5; D might be TRBD1 (5 bases). CDR1 SGHVS and CDR2 FQNEAQ come from the germline V gene. Trimming cost V 1 base and J 1 base, with 7 bases left between them. The CDR3 is made up of 14 amino acids. The CDR3 coding sequence is TGTGCCAGCAGCTTAGTCACAGGCCAAGAGACCCAGTACTTC. Translation gives CASSLVTGQETQYF.

V usage is TRBV6-5 and J usage is TRBJ2-5, with 7 bases lining up with TRBD1. The CDR3 consists of 15 residues. J lost 1 base, V lost 2 bases, and 4 bases had no gene match. The germline V gene encodes CDR1 MNHEY and CDR2 SVGAGI. Here the CDR3 reads CASSYGRTGQETQYF. The CDR3 DNA reads as TGTGCCAGCAGTTACGGTCGGACAGGCCAAGAGACCCAGTACTTC.

Details on this clone: Other DNA sequences in this sample translate to the same CDR3. The CDR3 loop is CASSPQGLQETQYF. The DNA of the CDR3 is TGCGCCAGCAGCCCCCAAGGGCTCCAAGAGACCCAGTACTTC. This chain links TRBV5-1 with TRBJ2-5; D is undetermined. The CDR3 runs to 14 residues. CDR1 is SGHRS and CDR2 is YFSETQ in the germline V gene. V lost 4 bases to trimming and J lost 1 base, with 11 bases between them.

This chain joins TRBV6-1 and TRBJ1-1; TRBD1 is a possible D gene (6 bases). Per the germline V gene, CDR1 is MNHNS and CDR2 is SASEGT. The CDR3 loop spans 15 amino acids. V lost 8 bases to trimming and J lost 4 bases, with 20 bases between them. CDR3 bases: TGTGCCAGCGCCCGATCGACAGGTTGGGGCACTGAAGCTTTCTTT. It specifies CASARSTGWGTEAFF.

This chain links TRBV6-5 with TRBJ2-7; no clear D. The V and J ends lost 7 bases and 0 bases respectively, with 16 bases between them. Germline V gene sequence: CDR1 MNHEY, CDR2 SVGAGI. This CDR3 contains 15 residues. CDR3 residues: CASTADPASSYEQYF. The CDR3 nucleotides read TGTGCCAGCACCGCCGACCCTGCCAGCTCCTACGAGCAGTACTTC.

The chain uses TRBV18 and TRBJ2-1, with 7 bases that match TRBD2. The CDR3 runs to 12 residues. Germline V gene lookup returns CDR1 KGHSH and CDR2 LQKENI. V was pared by 3 bases and J by 9 bases, with 2 bases of the junction left unmatched. Here the CDR3 DNA reads TGTGCCAGCTCACCCTTAGCGGGTGAGCAGTTCTTC. Its translation is CASSPLAGEQFF.

The gene calls are TRBV7-9 and TRBJ1-2; D remains unclear. In germline, CDR1 is SEHNR, CDR2 FQNEAQ (reference sequence). The CDR3 sequence is 17 residues long. V lost 0 bases to trimming and J lost 4 bases, with 18 bases between them. DNA of the CDR3: TGTGCCAGCAGCTTAGCAAGGCGGGGAAGTGGAAGCTATGGCTACACCTTC. Its translation: CASSLARRGSGSYGYTF. The whole variable domain, filled in from reference TRBV7-9 and TRBJ1-2, reads DTGVSQNPRHKITKRGQNVTFRCDPISEHNRLYWYRQTLGQGPEFLTYFQNEAQLEKSRLLSDRFSAERPKGSFSTLEIQRTEQGDSAMYLCASSLARRGSGSYGYTFGSGTRLTVV.

J is TRBJ1-3 and V is TRBV28, with D perhaps matching TRBD1 (5 bases). The germline V gene encodes CDR1 MDHEN and CDR2 SYDVKM. V lost 4 bases, J lost 4 bases, and 11 bases lay in between. The CDR3 totals 14 residues. CDR3 sequence reads: CASSSGTEGNTIYF. CDR3 DNA: TGTGCCAGCAGTTCGGGGACGGAGGGAAACACCATATATTTT.

V gene TRBV28 combines with J gene TRBJ2-2, with 8 bases that match TRBD1. The V segment lost 6 bases and the J segment 6 bases; nucleotides outside the gene matches: 12. The CDR3 spans 16 residues. Germline V gene lookup returns CDR1 MDHEN and CDR2 SYDVKM. CDR3 bases: TGTGCCAGCAGCCCATCGGACAGGGCGTATCCCGGGGAGCTGTTTTTT. It yields the protein CASSPSDRAYPGELFF.

This clone has just a few counts. CDR3 DNA sequence: TGCAGCGTTGAAGATGCCGCGAGGTACTCAGGCTACACCTTC. Translated, it gives CSVEDAARYSGYTF. This chain uses TRBV29-1 with TRBJ1-2, with D unresolved. V was cut by 0 bases and J by 8 bases, with 16 bases left in between. The CDR3 extends over 14 amino acids. Looked up from germline, CDR1 is SQVTM and CDR2 is ANQGSEA.

V usage is TRBV7-6 and J usage is TRBJ2-5, with 10 bases that match TRBD1. The CDR3 is made up of 16 amino acids. V lost 1 base and J lost 4; bases outside the gene matches: 6. The germline V gene has CDR1 SGHVS and CDR2 FNYEAQ. Here the CDR3 DNA reads TGTGCCAGCAGCTTAGGGCTTGGGACAGGGGCAGAGACCCAGTACTTC. Translation: CASSLGLGTGAETQYF. Filled out from reference TRBV7-6 and TRBJ2-5, the complete variable domain reads GAGVSQSPRYKVTKRGQDVALRCDPISGHVSLYWYRQALGQGPEFLTYFNYEAQQDKSGLPNDRFSAERPEGSISTLTIQRTEQRDSAMYRCASSLGLGTGAETQYFGPGTRLLVL.

This sequence joins TRBV5-1 and TRBJ2-1; D is unclear. The CDR3 loop spans 12 amino acids. V was clipped by 2 bases and J by 5 bases, with 5 bases between them. Per germline, CDR1 SGHRS and CDR2 YFSETQ. The CDR3 sequence is CASSFQDNEQFF. CDR3 coding DNA: TGCGCCAGCAGCTTCCAGGACAATGAGCAGTTCTTC.

V usage is TRBV6-1 and J usage is TRBJ2-7; either TRBD1 or TRBD2 may fit D (5 bases each). CDR1 is MNHNS, CDR2 SASEGT, per germline. The CDR3 spans 14 residues. The V end lost 6 bases, the J end lost 5 bases, and 17 bases lay between the germline ends. In DNA form, the CDR3 reads TGTGCCAGCAGCCGGGGCCAAGGTACAAACGAGCAGTACTTC. Translation gives CASSRGQGTNEQYF.